What follows describes a single T cell receptor (beta chain). Its antigen is undetermined. TCRdb's copy holds only in-frame clones and misses some; the assay was immunoSEQ multiplex PCR. The repertoire consists of about 280,000 clones, with 80% to 90% occurring once and the leading ten covering roughly 1%. The validation cohort, a group of 90 to 150 subjects, included the donors and was separate from the roughly 670-subject first cohort. This entry is derived from a study of cytomegalovirus exposure and HLA in healthy donors. Study outcomes and limitations: Per published reports, the classifier diagnosed cytomegalovirus status with high specificity and sensitivity.

The CDR3 is made up of 12 amino acids. CDR1 is KGHSH and CDR2 is LQKENI in the germline V gene. The V end was cut by 6 bases, the J end by 0 bases, with 5 bases between. This sequence originates from a woman aged 18-29 years in good health and CMV-seronegative. This rearrangement joins TRBV18 to TRBJ2-5; D not resolved. The sequencing sample was made of PBMCs. CDR3 DNA: TGTGCCAGCTCCCTGTACCAAGAGACCCAGTACTTC. Translated: CASSLYQETQYF.